Below are 20 T cell receptor beta chains sequenced from a single sample in a study of blood T cells in healthy people across ages. A sample-barcoded 5' primer and a J-beta primer mix were used in a second PCR of roughly 7 to 12 cycles. TCRdb used MiXCR to reprocess the 5' RACE reads, holding one entry per CDR3 protein. Of 1.2 million to 1.5 million distinct CDR3 sequences in the sample, 55% to 75% were seen once. Sequencing used blood. The receptor source for this set is a man younger than 35 in good health.

This chain's CDR3 is CASSRLARVYEQYF. The CDR3 DNA reads TGTGCCAGCAGCCGACTAGCGCGCGTCTACGAGCAGTACTTC. The chain couples TRBV11-2 to TRBJ2-7, with 8 bases matching TRBD2. The CDR3 extends over 14 amino acids. Germline CDR1 SGHAT, CDR2 FQNNGV. The junction had 6 bases not matched to a gene; V was cut back by 5 bases and J by 3 bases.

V usage is TRBV7-2 and J usage is TRBJ2-7; TRBD2 matches 9 bases. J lost 1 base, V lost 1 base, and 5 bases had no gene match. This CDR3 spans 16 amino acids. Germline V gene lookup returns CDR1 SGHTA and CDR2 FQGNSA. CDR3 region: CASSLVPSGVSYEQYF. The CDR3 DNA reads TGTGCCAGCAGCTTAGTTCCTAGCGGGGTATCCTACGAGCAGTACTTC.

The rearrangement links TRBV7-9 to TRBJ1-5, with D perhaps matching TRBD1 (6 bases). This CDR3 has 14 residues. In germline, CDR1 is SEHNR, CDR2 FQNEAQ (reference sequence). Trimming removed 3 bases from V and 3 bases from J, with 9 bases in between. Written as DNA, the CDR3 is TGTGCCAGCAGCTTGGGGGGGCACAATCAGCCCCAGCATTTT. This encodes CASSLGGHNQPQHF.

This clonotype was found a few times. CDR3 residues: CASSLRKSRIQETQYF. The CDR3 DNA is TGTGCCAGCAGTTTACGTAAATCAAGAATCCAAGAGACCCAGTACTTC. J is TRBJ2-5 and V is TRBV27; D ambiguous. Per the germline V gene, CDR1 is MNHEY and CDR2 is SMNVEV (reference sequence). CDR3 length: 16 amino acids. Trimming pared 2 bases from V and 1 base from J, leaving 14 bases between.

The chain joins TRBV3-1 to TRBJ2-7, with 8 bases lining up with TRBD2. Trimming took 0 bases from V and 2 from J; bases not matched to a gene: 3. CDR3 length equals 15 residues. CDR1 is LGHDT and CDR2 is YNNKEL in the germline V gene (reference sequence). The CDR3 DNA follows: TGTGCCAGCAGCCAAGAAGGCGGGGGGCCCTACGAGCAGTACTTC. Translating it yields CASSQEGGGPYEQYF.

DNA of the CDR3: TGCAGCGTTGAAGATAGGGCTAATGGCTACACCTTC. It codes for CSVEDRANGYTF. The chain joins TRBV29-1 to TRBJ1-2; D unresolved. The germline gives CDR1 SQVTM, CDR2 ANQGSEA. V shed 0 bases and J shed 6 bases, with 8 bases lying between them. The CDR3 is made up of 12 amino acids.

The V and J genes are TRBV10-3 and TRBJ2-5; 8 nucleotides match TRBD1. The CDR3 runs to 15 residues. J was trimmed by 4 bases and V by 6 bases; bases with no gene match: 10. CDR1 ENHRY and CDR2 SYGVKD come from the germline V gene. The chain's CDR3 is CAISPTGELVETQYF. The CDR3 DNA sequence: TGTGCCATCAGCCCGACAGGGGAACTTGTAGAGACCCAGTACTTC.

The rearrangement uses TRBV11-2 and TRBJ2-7, with D maybe TRBD1 (6 bases). V lost 0 bases and J lost 3, with 12 bases in between. There are 15 residues in the CDR3. The germline CDR1 and CDR2 sequences are SGHAT and FQNNGV. The CDR3 region is CASSLEWGTSYEQYF. The CDR3 region has the DNA TGTGCCAGCAGCTTAGAATGGGGGACAAGCTACGAGCAGTACTTC.

This CDR3 reads CASSPRGGATDTQYF. Here the CDR3 DNA reads TGCGCCAGCAGCCCCAGGGGGGGGGCCACAGATACGCAGTATTTT. The V call is TRBV4-1, the J call TRBJ2-3; D could derive from TRBD1 or TRBD2 (7 bases each). Trimming stripped 4 bases from V and 2 bases from J, with 13 bases between. The CDR3 is 15 amino acids. CDR1 and CDR2 from the germline V gene are MGHRA and YSYEKL.

V usage is TRBV29-1 and J usage is TRBJ2-7; TRBD2 agrees at 8 bases. The tail of the sequence fits TRBJ2-4 better, so the J call may be wrong. CDR3 size: 14 residues. The germline gives CDR1 SQVTM, CDR2 ANQGSEA. The DNA for the CDR3 is TGCAGCGTTGTACCCCAGCGGGAGCTGAACATTCAGTACTTC. Translating it yields CSVVPQRELNIQYF.

The chain employs TRBV7-9 and TRBJ2-7; 7 bases are shared with TRBD2. The CDR3 has 15 amino acids. V shed 1 base and J 2 bases; nucleotides not matched to a gene: 5. Germline CDR1 reads SEHNR; CDR2 reads FQNEAQ (reference sequence). DNA for the CDR3: TGTGCCAGCAGCTTAGTCCCAGCGGGAACCTACGAGCAGTACTTC. As protein: CASSLVPAGTYEQYF.

This rearrangement joins TRBV7-9 to TRBJ2-7; D is undetermined. This CDR3 has 13 residues. Trimming shortened V by 1 base and J by 6 bases, and 10 bases separated the two germline ends. Germline CDR1 SEHNR, CDR2 FQNEAQ (reference sequence). CDR3 nucleotide sequence: TGTGCCAGCAGCTTAGTTCAGTATTTCGAGCAGTACTTC. Translation: CASSLVQYFEQYF.

The chain couples TRBV7-2 to TRBJ1-5; D is ambiguous. Trimming removed 4 bases from V and 4 bases from J, with 14 bases in between. The CDR3 is made up of 15 amino acids. The germline CDR1 and CDR2 sequences are SGHTA and FQGNSA. The CDR3 spells CASSSDGGENQPQHF. The CDR3 DNA reads TGTGCCAGCAGCTCTGACGGAGGTGAGAATCAGCCCCAGCATTTT.

J is TRBJ1-2 and V is TRBV20-1; D uncertain. The CDR3 spans 13 residues. Germline CDR1 reads DFQATT; CDR2 reads SNEGSKA (reference sequence). Deletions cut 6 bases from V and 4 bases from J, with 15 bases between. DNA for the CDR3: TGCAGTGCCCCCTCTCCGGTGGGCTATGGCTACACCTTC. It yields the protein CSAPSPVGYGYTF.

This clonotype appeared a single time. The J gene is TRBJ2-3, the V gene TRBV20-1; the match to TRBD2 covers 7 bases. Germline V CDR1 and CDR2: DFQATT, SNEGSKA (reference sequence). This CDR3 is built from 14 residues. Trimming took 5 bases from V and 3 from J; bases not matched to a gene: 8. The CDR3 loop reads CSALGGGFTDTQYF. The CDR3 DNA reads TGCAGTGCTCTGGGGGGGGGATTTACAGATACGCAGTATTTT.

The chain joins TRBV28 to TRBJ2-5; D not certain. CDR3 length: 10 residues. Trimming shortened V by 3 bases and J by 12 bases, and 8 bases separated the two germline ends. Germline loops: CDR1 MDHEN, CDR2 SYDVKM. The CDR3 here is CASSLVEKYF. The CDR3, as DNA: TGTGCCAGCAGTTTGGTTGAGAAGTACTTC. Using reference TRBV28 and TRBJ2-5 for the parts outside the CDR3, the full variable domain is DVKVTQSSRYLVKRTGEKVFLECVQDMDHENMFWYRQDPGLGLRLIYFSYDVKMKEKGDIPEGYSVSREKKERFSLILESASTNQTSMYLCASSLVEKYFGPGTRLLVL.

This clonotype was found many times. The chain uses TRBV7-2 and TRBJ2-7; D perhaps matches TRBD2 (5 bases). The V end lost 3 bases, the J end lost 2 bases, and 11 bases lay between the germline ends. The CDR3 runs 14 residues. Germline lookup yields CDR1 SGHTA and CDR2 FQGNSA. The CDR3 sequence: CASSLLAVTYEQYF. Here the CDR3 DNA reads TGTGCCAGCAGCTTGCTAGCCGTCACCTACGAGCAGTACTTC.

The chain joins TRBV29-1 to TRBJ1-2; no clear D gene. CDR3 length: 13 residues. Germline CDR1 SQVTM, CDR2 ANQGSEA. The germline V and J ends were trimmed by 0 bases and 6 bases, with 11 bases remaining between them. The chain's CDR3 is CSVEDWEDNGYTF. CDR3 nucleotide sequence: TGCAGCGTTGAAGATTGGGAAGACAATGGCTACACCTTC. The complete variable domain, with remaining parts taken from reference TRBV29-1 and TRBJ1-2, reads SAVISQKPSRDICQRGTSLTIQCQVDSQVTMMFWYRQQPGQSLTLIATANQGSEATYESGFVIDKFPISRPNLTFSTLTVSNMSPEDSSIYLCSVEDWEDNGYTFGSGTRLTVV.

This clonotype has only one observation. The genes are TRBV7-9 and TRBJ2-1, with 10 bases that match TRBD2. The trim removed 4 bases at V and 10 bases at J, leaving 13 bases unmatched. The CDR3 consists of 16 residues. Germline V lookup: CDR1 SEHNR, CDR2 FQNEAQ (reference sequence). The CDR3 sequence is CASSSSPLAGDGEQFF. CDR3 sequence (DNA): TGTGCCAGCAGCTCTAGCCCCCTAGCGGGAGATGGGGAGCAGTTCTTC.

CDR3 loop: CASSQRQGRSYGYTF. CDR3 coding DNA: TGTGCCAGCAGCCAACGACAGGGGCGCAGCTATGGCTACACCTTC. The V and J genes are TRBV3-1 and TRBJ1-2, with 8 bases that match TRBD1. The CDR3 covers 15 residues. Germline lookup yields CDR1 LGHDT and CDR2 YNNKEL (reference sequence). Trimming took 2 bases from V and 4 from J; bases not matched to a gene: 6.